These T cell receptor beta chains were read from a single sample in a study of blood T cell repertoires in COVID-19. This table comes from immunoSEQ multiplex PCR, and its TCRdb copy is limited to in-frame clones, with some not included. Seen here are under 90,000 clones, 80% observed once, and the top ten hold over 9.5%. Sequenced input: peripheral blood. These receptors were collected from a human donor in a cohort sampled during active COVID-19. The CDR3 runs from the conserved cysteine through the conserved F or W. The order of the fields is V gene, J gene, CDR3 protein.

V: TRBV19; J: TRBJ1-2; CDR3: CASRVTGTGAYGYTF
V: TRBV7-2; J: TRBJ1-2; CDR3: CASSSDSLNYGYTF
V: TRBV15; J: TRBJ1-4; CDR3: CATSTYRGRLEKLFF
V: TRBV9; J: TRBJ2-2; CDR3: CASTRGSNTGELFF
V: TRBV30; J: TRBJ1-5; CDR3: CAWSSGQIIGGNQPQHF
V: TRBV4-1; J: TRBJ2-1; CDR3: CASSRGGISYNEQFF
V: TRBV2; J: TRBJ2-5; CDR3: CASRFPSGGVETQYF
V: TRBV5-1; J: TRBJ2-2; CDR3: CASSPAASVATGELFF
V: TRBV3-1/TRBV3-2; J: TRBJ1-6; CDR3: CASSRLGQSDSPLHF
V: TRBV12-3/TRBV12-4; J: TRBJ1-1; CDR3: CASSLGDRTEAFF
V: TRBV5-1; J: TRBJ2-3; CDR3: CASSLTPSGGPDTQYF
V: TRBV7-2; J: TRBJ2-7; CDR3: CASSLGQFYEQYF
V: TRBV19; J: TRBJ1-2; CDR3: CASSRDSVPNYGYTF
V: TRBV3-1/TRBV3-2; J: TRBJ1-4; CDR3: CASSLHRGTNEKLFF
V: TRBV19; J: TRBJ1-1; CDR3: CASRHRGANTEAFF
V: TRBV27; J: TRBJ1-6; CDR3: CASSSPGQGTSPLHF
V: TRBV6-2/TRBV6-3; J: TRBJ2-3; CDR3: CASSYPLTGTGITDTQYF
V: TRBV7-9; J: TRBJ1-1; CDR3: CASSSPGQGIPEAFF
V: TRBV5-1; J: TRBJ2-5; CDR3: CASSRTTLGTQYF
V: TRBV7-2; J: TRBJ2-1; CDR3: CASSSFTGTIREQFF
V: TRBV30; J: TRBJ1-1; CDR3: CAWNAGQALMNTEAFF
V: TRBV21-1; J: TRBJ2-5; CDR3: CASRTGTREKKTQYF
V: TRBV2; J: TRBJ2-5; CDR3: CASSSRLAGGMATQYF
V: TRBV5-1; J: TRBJ2-7; CDR3: CASRPRDYSYEQYF
V: TRBV19; J: TRBJ2-3; CDR3: CATKSLRQGVDTQYF
V: TRBV7-8; J: TRBJ1-5; CDR3: CASSLGQGASNQPQHF
V: TRBV18; J: TRBJ2-1; CDR3: CASSQLAGLYNEQFF
V: TRBV28; J: TRBJ2-3; CDR3: CASRGGLAGDTQYF
V: TRBV7-3; J: TRBJ2-3; CDR3: CASSQRLAGGGDTQYF
V: TRBV28; J: TRBJ1-1; CDR3: CASSGPLGTGRTEAFF
V: TRBV5-1; J: TRBJ1-1; CDR3: CASSTGQGATEAFF
V: TRBV5-1; J: TRBJ2-7; CDR3: CASSLEGQTYEQYF
V: TRBV25-1; J: TRBJ1-4; CDR3: CASSAGTGGSNEKLFF
V: TRBV28; J: TRBJ2-5; CDR3: CASSLLDRGQETQYF
V: TRBV19; J: TRBJ1-5; CDR3: CASTITTGPNQPQHF
V: TRBV6-2/TRBV6-3; J: TRBJ2-1; CDR3: CASSYSMGSGRVNNEQFF
V: TRBV18; J: TRBJ2-4; CDR3: CASSPRAGGPSAKNIQYF
V: TRBV5-6; J: TRBJ2-1; CDR3: CASSFRPRELTAQFF
V: TRBV30; J: TRBJ1-1; CDR3: CAWKEGPNTEAFF
V: TRBV23-1; J: TRBJ1-6; CDR3: CASSQSPAGTANSPLHF
V: TRBV28; J: TRBJ2-5; CDR3: CASSSPFGGRSETQYF
V: TRBV5-6; J: TRBJ1-2; CDR3: CASILTQAPKNYGYTF
V: TRBV3-1/TRBV3-2; J: TRBJ2-2; CDR3: CASSPHARSGWGGGELFF
V: TRBV2; J: TRBJ1-5; CDR3: CASSFGQDGGQPQHF
V: TRBV7-9; J: TRBJ2-3; CDR3: CASSAQGGTDTQYF
V: TRBV6-2/TRBV6-3; J: TRBJ2-3; CDR3: CASSYPDLRAQYF
V: TRBV6-2/TRBV6-3; J: TRBJ2-1; CDR3: CASSLRLAGVGNEQFF
V: TRBV5-6; J: TRBJ1-2; CDR3: CASSPGGSYTF
V: TRBV11-2; J: TRBJ2-3; CDR3: CASTRALAGGADTQYF
V: TRBV7-2; J: TRBJ1-2; CDR3: CASSLSGQGRYGYTF
V: TRBV5-8; J: TRBJ1-3; CDR3: CASSDRTGFSGNTIYF